The present T cell receptor (beta chain) was sequenced within a study of Ad26.COV2.S vaccination and SARS-CoV-2 variants (dated by TCRdb to the early 2020s). For the study in its entirety: Vaccine-arm donors were drawn from COV1001, a multicentre, randomized, double-blind, placebo-controlled phase I-IIa trial of Ad26.COV2.S in healthy adults. Ad26.COV2.S was administered intramuscularly at 5 x 10^10 or 1 x 10^11 viral particles, either as a single shot or as two shots given 56 days apart. Sequencing of the TCRbeta repertoire served to evaluate the specificity and breadth of SARS-CoV-2-reactive T cell receptors following Ad26.COV2.S vaccination. The TCR-sequenced set comprised approximately 30 samples: approximately 20 Ad26.COV2.S vaccine recipients, 5 placebo recipients and 8 SARS-CoV-2 convalescent individuals. Trial participants were randomized into five groups of five: low-dose or high-dose Ad26.COV2.S given once or twice, or placebo on both occasions. Investigators remained blinded to trial group allocation during experiments and outcome assessment.

Reading the germline V gene gives CDR1 KGHSH and CDR2 LQKENI. V was cut back by 0 bases and J by 5 bases, leaving a gap of 7 bases between them. From the cysteine up to the phenylalanine, the CDR3 has a length of 13 residues. Only CDR3 DNA remains: 39 bases, in frame from the first base. This specimen's treatment or condition label, interpreted: some 19 received Ad26.COV2.S at low or high dose, single or two shots; about 5 received placebo; per-sample allocation not given. For vaccine and placebo recipients, the sequenced repertoires came from samples collected on day 63 after the first injection. In Cohort 1b, more than 20 adults aged 18-55 years were enrolled at a single site in Boston, USA, between 29 July and 7 August 2020. Ad26.COV2.S was a replication-incompetent adenovirus type 26 vector expressing a prefusion-stabilized SARS-CoV-2 spike protein from the original Wuhan strain. The immunoSEQ Assay was the method used to sequence TCRbeta CDR3 regions. After extraction, genomic DNA underwent amplification by bias-controlled multiplex PCR, followed by high-throughput sequencing. As for how the authors treated the data: Collapsing and filtering of sequences were performed to quantify the absolute abundance of each unique TCRbeta CDR3 region. T cell fraction was estimated by normalizing TCRbeta template counts to usable DNA, which was measured by amplifying reference genes present in all nucleated cells. Repertoire TCRs were annotated as SARS-CoV-2-specific when V gene, CDR3 amino acid sequence and J gene were exactly matched to a known reactive TCR set. The reference SARS-CoV-2 TCR set was derived from MIRA and filtered for enrichment in COVID-19-positive ImmuneCODE repertoires, a step that removed public or cross-reactive TCRs. Based on the MIRA antigens, annotated TCRs were further analysed at the level of specific ORF or position within ORF. Breadth was defined as the number of annotated unique rearrangements divided by the total number of unique productive rearrangements, and depth was defined as the summed frequency of the annotated unique rearrangements. Two-sided Wilcoxon rank-sum tests were used to compare TCR breadth between groups. In TCRdb, the immuneACCESS table is reduced to in-frame sequences with V and J assigned. These tables do not hold every clone; where another copy was compared, an unresolved V gene accounts for under half, and the others remain unexplained. The V and J calls and clone size were taken over from that table, and D and trimming were inferred from the DNA. This sample gives under 550,000 clones in total; 90% of them show up just once. 12% of the sample lies in the top ten.

Findings and caveats that apply to the study as a whole: Comparing responses between vaccine doses or regimens was not something the study was powered to do. It was noted by the authors that total T cell responses may have been underestimated by the TCR breadth and depth analyses. Vaccine and placebo recipients had comparable non-spike TCR breadth, which fits with the vaccine containing only spike. Substantial breadth of spike-specific CD8+ and CD4+ T cell responses was reported after vaccination. Higher spike-specific TCR breadth was observed in Ad26.COV2.S recipients than in placebo recipients (P = 0.0014).

As regards this clone: The target of this receptor is not known. Base qualities are not provided; no much larger clone lies one nucleotide away. The sample carries other DNA sequences with the same CDR3.

The clonotype originates from a person between 18 and 60 years old who received the Ad26.COV2.S COVID-19 vaccine or a placebo. The chain links TRBV18 with TRBJ2-5; the D gene is possibly TRBD1 or TRBD2, with 5 bases matching each. The sample consisted of peripheral blood, taken in a trial of Ad26.COV2.S vaccine versus placebo. DNA sequence: TGTGCCAGCTCACCACCGGGGGAGGAGACCCAGTACTTC. Its protein reads: CASSPPGEETQYF.